The present entry profiles one T cell receptor (beta chain) with its context. What was sequenced were expressed TCRB transcripts, since all of the isolated RNA had been reverse transcribed. TCRdb's table, derived via immunoSEQ multiplex PCR, lists solely in-frame clones and lacks some. This table has 250,000 or so clones, around 68% appearing once. The data stem from a study of beta chain features in type 1 diabetes. V lost 5 bases, J lost 2 bases, and 19 bases lay in between. The germline CDR1 and CDR2 sequences are SNHLY and FYNNEI. The CDR3 extends over 17 amino acids. The receptor was isolated from a man between 25 and 39 years old in good health. Sequencing input: naive CD4+ T cells from blood. This chain links TRBV2 with TRBJ2-1; the D gene could be TRBD1 or TRBD2 (5 bases each). The CDR3 loop is CASSFRRPEGTYNEQFF. As DNA, the CDR3 is TGTGCCAGCAGTTTCAGGCGCCCTGAGGGGACCTACAATGAGCAGTTCTTC.